The rows below give T cell receptor beta chains drawn from one sample of a study of blood T cells in healthy people across ages. In TCRdb, the 5' RACE reads were re-called with MiXCR into one record per CDR3 protein. The sample lists roughly 800,000 distinct CDR3 sequences, around 25% seen once, with about 3% in the top ten. These records were also assigned to another study, of T cells of mothers and their children.

Input material: blood. The receptors shown here come from a boy under 18 in good health. The CDR3 runs from the conserved cysteine through the conserved F or W. The order of the fields is D gene, CDR3 length, V gene, CDR3 protein. The D gene is left open where the match is weak.

- 12 TRBV28 CASTGGNEKLFF
- 15 TRBV10-2 CATRRAGWGKDTQYF
TRBD1 15 TRBV7-9 CASSFPDRVAYGYTF
TRBD1 15 TRBV6-1 CASRDRASYQETQYF
- 17 TRBV12-3/TRBV12-4 CASSPAPSGVKDEKLFF
- 13 TRBV7-2 CASSTDGTGELFF
- 14 TRBV7-2 CASSLTGSGDTQYF
TRBD1 13 TRBV29-1 CRRGDRGPYSYTF
- 15 TRBV3-1 CASSQDADSNQPQHF
- 17 TRBV27 CASSLKDRFSSTDTQYF
TRBD2 19 TRBV5-1 CASSPEGLAVAGGANVLTF
TRBD1 15 TRBV30 CAWTWAGQGSTEAFF
- 16 TRBV9 CASSVLGSGAQETQYF
- 14 TRBV6-5 CASGFRGNSYEQYF
TRBD1 13 TRBV12-3/TRBV12-4 CASSRTGTTEAFF
- 11 TRBV29-1 CSAERDTEAFF
- 13 TRBV20-1 CSARDSGWAEQFF
- 15 TRBV12-3/TRBV12-4 CASSLGPGGREKLFF
- 14 TRBV2 CASYRGIITDTQYF
- 15 TRBV20-1 CSARGPRGGNTEAFF
TRBD2 15 TRBV20-1 CSARPPQRGAYEQYF
TRBD2 18 TRBV25-1 CASSDLSGGPSNQETQYF
- 15 TRBV11-2 CASSLEGSSYNEQFF
- 16 TRBV7-9 CASSLSSTGANEKLFF
- 12 TRBV29-1 CSVEHREFEQYF
- 15 TRBV20-1 CSARDPGGQYNEQFF
TRBD1 15 TRBV20-1 CSIQGTGGTNYGYTF
- 14 TRBV6-6 CASSPLHPQETQYF
TRBD2 14 TRBV20-1 CSASPGLAGYEQYF
- 15 TRBV28 CASSILVGALETQYF
- 11 TRBV28 CAGRTNEKLFF